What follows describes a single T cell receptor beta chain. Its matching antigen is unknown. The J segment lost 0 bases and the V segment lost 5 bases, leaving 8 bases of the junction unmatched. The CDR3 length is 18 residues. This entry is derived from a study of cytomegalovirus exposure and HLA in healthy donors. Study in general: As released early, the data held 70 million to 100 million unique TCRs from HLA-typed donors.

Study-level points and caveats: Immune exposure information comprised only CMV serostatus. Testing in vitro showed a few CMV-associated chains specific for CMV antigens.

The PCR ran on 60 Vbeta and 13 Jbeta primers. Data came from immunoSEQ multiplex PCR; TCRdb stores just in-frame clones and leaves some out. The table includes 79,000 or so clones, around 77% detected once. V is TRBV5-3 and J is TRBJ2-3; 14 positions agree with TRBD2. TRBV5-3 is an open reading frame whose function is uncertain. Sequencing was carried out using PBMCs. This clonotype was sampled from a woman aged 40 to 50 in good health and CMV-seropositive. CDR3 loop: CARRQGLAGVRSTDTQYF. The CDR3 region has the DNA TGTGCCAGAAGACAGGGACTAGCGGGAGTAAGGAGCACAGATACGCAGTATTTT.